This TCR beta chain is from a study of shared clonotypes between healthy human individuals. About the research overall: Three plates each covered CD4 naive and memory; CD8 naive two, CD8 memory one.

Libraries were prepared by immunoSEQ multiplex PCR; TCRdb keeps only in-frame clonotypes and omits some of them. The table lists around 370,000 clones, around 96% of them singletons. Study outcomes and limitations: The generation probabilities recorded for non-shared clonotypes fell below those of clonotypes shared by all four donors. Depth was large, yet rarefaction showed that sorted-subset sequencing was incomplete.

With respect to this clone: Its antigen is undetermined.

Germline values: CDR1 SGHVS, CDR2 FQNEAQ. Trimming at V came to 4 bases and at J to 1 base, leaving 7 bases not matched to a gene. The CDR3 sequence is 16 residues long. The source of this sequence is a man aged 25 to 40 in good health. The chain is built from TRBV7-8 and TRBJ1-5, with TRBD1 identical over 7 bases. Sequencing was done on a sample of memory CD8+ T cells sorted from blood. Regarding subset: CD45RO+ cells pooled with CCR7-negative TemRA cells. CDR3 coding DNA: TGTGCCAGCAGCTCCCGGGACAGAGGGAGCAATCAGCCCCAGCATTTT. Encoded protein: CASSSRDRGSNQPQHF.